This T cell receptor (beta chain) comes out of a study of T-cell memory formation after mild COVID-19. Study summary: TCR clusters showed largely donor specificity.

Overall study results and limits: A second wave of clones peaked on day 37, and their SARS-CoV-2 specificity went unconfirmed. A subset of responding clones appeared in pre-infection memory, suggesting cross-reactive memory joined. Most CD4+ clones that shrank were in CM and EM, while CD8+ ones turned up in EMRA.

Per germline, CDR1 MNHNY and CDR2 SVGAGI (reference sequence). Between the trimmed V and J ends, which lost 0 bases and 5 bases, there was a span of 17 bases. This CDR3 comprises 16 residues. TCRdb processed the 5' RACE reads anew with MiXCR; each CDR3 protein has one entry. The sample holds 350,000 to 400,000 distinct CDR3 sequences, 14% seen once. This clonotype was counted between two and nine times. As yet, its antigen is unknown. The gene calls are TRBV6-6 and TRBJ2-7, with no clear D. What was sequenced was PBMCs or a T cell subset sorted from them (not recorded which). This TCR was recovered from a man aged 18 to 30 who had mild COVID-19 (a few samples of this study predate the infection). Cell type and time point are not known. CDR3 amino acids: CASSYSVVAYDDEQYF. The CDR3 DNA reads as TGTGCCAGCAGTTACTCAGTCGTCGCCTACGACGACGAGCAGTACTTC.